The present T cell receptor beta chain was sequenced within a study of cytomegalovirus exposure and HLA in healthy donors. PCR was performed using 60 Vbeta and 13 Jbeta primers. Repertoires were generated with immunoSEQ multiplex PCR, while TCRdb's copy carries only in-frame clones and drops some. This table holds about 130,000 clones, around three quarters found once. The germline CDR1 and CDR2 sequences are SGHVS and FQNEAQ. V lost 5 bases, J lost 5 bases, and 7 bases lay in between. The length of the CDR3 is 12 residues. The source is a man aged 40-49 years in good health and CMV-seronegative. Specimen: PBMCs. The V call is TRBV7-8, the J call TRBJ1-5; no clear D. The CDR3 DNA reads TGTGCCAGCAGCCCAACAGATCAGCCCCAGCATTTT. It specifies CASSPTDQPQHF.